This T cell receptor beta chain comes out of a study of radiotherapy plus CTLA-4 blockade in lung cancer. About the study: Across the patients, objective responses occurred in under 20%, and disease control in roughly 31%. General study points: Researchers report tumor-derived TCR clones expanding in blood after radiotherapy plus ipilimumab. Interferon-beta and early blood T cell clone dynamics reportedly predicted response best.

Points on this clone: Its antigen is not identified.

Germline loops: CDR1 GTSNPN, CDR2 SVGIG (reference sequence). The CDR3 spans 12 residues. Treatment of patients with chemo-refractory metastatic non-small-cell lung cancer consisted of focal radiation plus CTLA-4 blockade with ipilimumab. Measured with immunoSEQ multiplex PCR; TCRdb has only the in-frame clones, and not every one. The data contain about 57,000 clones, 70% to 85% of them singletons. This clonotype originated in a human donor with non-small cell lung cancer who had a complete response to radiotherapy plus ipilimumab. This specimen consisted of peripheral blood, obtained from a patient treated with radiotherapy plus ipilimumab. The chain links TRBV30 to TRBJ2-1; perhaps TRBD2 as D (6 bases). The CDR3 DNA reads TGTGTCCTTACCTTGGGACTCAATGAGCAGTTCTTC. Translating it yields CVLTLGLNEQFF.